One sample yielded the 3 T cell receptor beta chains listed below, sequenced in a study of T cell responses to AZD1222 COVID-19 vaccine. The table came from immunoSEQ multiplex PCR; TCRdb's copy has only in-frame clones and leaves some out. The repertoire includes over 130,000 clones, 92% of them detected once, and approximately 3.4% sits in the top ten. The specimen comprised peripheral blood, sampled 28 days after the second AZD1222 dose. All receptors come from an adult who received the AZD1222 COVID-19 vaccine.

The V gene is TRBV7-2, the J gene TRBJ2-7; a weak D match, TRBD2 (6 bases). Germline V CDR1 and CDR2: SGHTA, FQGNSA. V lost 2 bases to trimming and J lost 4 bases, with 12 bases between them. The CDR3 runs 14 residues. The DNA of the CDR3 is TGTGCCAGCAGCTTACAAACGGGGGAGTACGAGCAGTACTTC. Amino acids: CASSLQTGEYEQYF.

The chain is built from TRBV29-1 and TRBJ2-2; 14 bases line up with TRBD2. With 6 bases clipped from V and 7 bases from J, the junction kept 13 bases outside the gene matches. This CDR3 comprises 17 residues. The germline V gene encodes CDR1 SQVTM and CDR2 ANQGSEA. CDR3 bases: TGCAGCGTGGGGGGACAGATGGGACTAGCGGGAGTCGGGGAGCTGTTTTTT. Residues: CSVGGQMGLAGVGELFF.

The chain combines TRBV3-1 (or the pseudogene TRBV3-2) with TRBJ2-1, with D uncertain. The germline V and J ends were trimmed by 3 bases and 4 bases, with 10 bases remaining between them. Germline V gives CDR1 LGHDT, CDR2 YNNKEL (reference sequence). The CDR3 runs 14 residues. CDR3 in DNA: TGTGCCAGCAGCCACGGCGGAAATTACAATGAGCAGTTCTTC. Translating it yields CASSHGGNYNEQFF.